This T cell receptor (beta chain) comes out of a study of blood T cell repertoires in COVID-19. Across the study: The United States, Italy and Spain provided the acute and convalescent COVID-19 samples. Sample material is recorded as cDNA or gDNA derived from T cells, B-cell-depleted T cells, or PBMCs.

In the original processing: Scientists estimated how many nucleated cells there were by amplifying reference gene primers. Assay: immunoSEQ multiplex PCR; the TCRdb copy retains only in-frame clones and omits some. V, J and clone size were drawn from that table, and D and trimming were deduced from the DNA. The sample consists of approximately 110,000 clones, 85% to 90% of them appearing once. The CDR3 runs 12 residues. Per germline, CDR1 MNHEY and CDR2 SMNVEV (reference sequence). The V end lost 3 bases, the J end lost 5 bases, and 8 bases lay between the germline ends. The V call is TRBV27, the J call TRBJ2-7; a weak D match, TRBD2 (6 bases). Sequencing input: peripheral blood. This receptor was identified in a woman in her sixties or seventies with COVID-19, enrolled during active disease. In DNA form, the CDR3 reads TGTGCCAGCAGTTTGGCGGGGAACGAGCAGTACTTC. This codes for CASSLAGNEQYF.